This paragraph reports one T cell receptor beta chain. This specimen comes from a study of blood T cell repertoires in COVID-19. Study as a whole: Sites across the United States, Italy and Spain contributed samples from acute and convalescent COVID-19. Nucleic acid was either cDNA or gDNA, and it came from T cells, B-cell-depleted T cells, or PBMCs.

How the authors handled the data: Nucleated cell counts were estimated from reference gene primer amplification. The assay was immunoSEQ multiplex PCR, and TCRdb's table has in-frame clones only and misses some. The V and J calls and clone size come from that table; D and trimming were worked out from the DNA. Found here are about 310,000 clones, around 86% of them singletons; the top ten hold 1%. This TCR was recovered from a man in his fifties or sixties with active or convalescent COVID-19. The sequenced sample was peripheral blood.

DNA of the CDR3: TGTGCCAGCAGTTCCCCCGGGTCAGTCGGCTTGTATAGCAATCAGCCCCAGCATTTT. This translates into CASSSPGSVGLYSNQPQHF. V is TRBV28 and J is TRBJ1-5; the D is unclear. Per germline, CDR1 MDHEN and CDR2 SYDVKM. The CDR3 is made up of 19 amino acids. V shed 4 bases and J shed 0 bases, with 22 bases lying between them.